This entry concerns a single T cell receptor beta chain. Its specificity is unknown. The sample belongs to a study of T cells expressing NK-cell markers. Overall study findings and caveats: Leadership of the CD3+CD56-NKG2C+ fraction also belonged to these clonotypes in a handful of donors.

With the 5' RACE reads reprocessed, TCRdb shows one record per CDR3 protein and no DNA. The specimen's table records roughly 350,000 distinct CDR3 sequences. CDR3 size: 15 residues. Germline V gene lookup returns CDR1 SEHNR and CDR2 FQNEAQ (reference sequence). This chain connects TRBV7-9 to TRBJ1-4; the D call of TRBD1 rests on TCRdb alone, since no DNA is present to check it. What was sequenced was blood T cells: a sorted CD56 or NKG2C T cell subset, CD4+ or CD8+ T cells, or bulk PBMC T cells (not recorded which). This receptor was obtained from a man aged 18 to 69 in good health. CDR3 protein: CASSSGGTFNEKLFF.